This passage covers 3 T cell receptor beta chains from one sample sequenced in a study of blood T cell repertoires in COVID-19. Sequencing used immunoSEQ multiplex PCR; TCRdb keeps in-frame clones, though not all of them. The sample gives fewer than 600,000 clones, roughly 90% of which show up once; less than 2% is in the top ten. Source material: PBMCs or T cells enriched from blood (not recorded which). These receptors were obtained from a woman aged 40 to 50 who had recovered from COVID-19.

This chain connects TRBV10-3 to TRBJ2-3; 8 nucleotides match TRBD2. This CDR3 has 15 residues. The trim removed 2 bases at V and 3 bases at J, leaving 4 bases unmatched. CDR1 ENHRY and CDR2 SYGVKD come from the germline V gene. For the CDR3, the DNA is TGTGCCATCAGTGAGGGCGGGAGGCAGACAGATACGCAGTATTTT. This translates into CAISEGGRQTDTQYF.

In the case of this clone: The sample contains more than one DNA sequence encoding this CDR3. The chain joins TRBV27 to TRBJ2-3; 8 bases map to TRBD2. CDR1 and CDR2 from the germline V gene are MNHEY and SMNVEV (reference sequence). Trimming cost V 4 bases and J 3 bases; bases outside gene matches: 3. The CDR3 is 14 amino acids. CDR3 sequence reads: CASSSAGGTDTQYF. The CDR3 DNA reads as TGTGCCAGCAGTTCTGCGGGAGGTACAGATACGCAGTATTTT.

The CDR3, as DNA: TGTGCCAGCAGCTTTCCTCGGACTAGCGGGAGTTTTTCCGGGGAGCTGTTTTTT. It codes for CASSFPRTSGSFSGELFF. The chain links TRBV11-3 to TRBJ2-2; 13 nucleotides line up with TRBD2. CDR3 length: 18 residues. J gave up 6 bases and V 3 bases, and 10 bases lay outside the gene matches. From germline, CDR1 is SGHNT and CDR2 YENEEA.